The present T cell receptor beta chain was sequenced within a study of shared clonotypes between healthy human individuals. Study at large: There were three CD4 naive, three CD4 memory, two CD8 naive and one CD8 memory plates per donor.

TCRdb keeps only in-frame clones here, not all; method: immunoSEQ multiplex PCR. The table has a few million clones, more than 90% seen once. This receptor was taken from a man younger than 35 in good health. Sequenced: naive CD4+ T cells sorted from blood. Subset specified: CD45RA+ positively selected.

The CDR3 loop reads CASSKQGAIYEQYF. DNA for the CDR3: TGTGCCAGCAGTAAACAGGGGGCGATCTACGAGCAGTACTTC. The chain recombines TRBV6-1 with TRBJ2-7, with TRBD1 matching over 9 bases. CDR1 is MNHNS, CDR2 SASEGT, per germline. After removal of 5 bases from V and 3 bases from J, the junction contained 5 bases not matched to a gene. The CDR3 contains 14 residues.